The source of this T cell receptor (beta chain) is a study of cytomegalovirus exposure and HLA in healthy donors. Study information: Within an early data release were around 87 million unique TCRs drawn from HLA-typed donors. Findings and caveats of the study: In vitro checks showed that a few CMV-associated chains really do target CMV antigens. The productive fraction for most TCR beta V segments was about 90% or about 30% in an earlier analysis.

Trimming removed 4 bases at V and 6 bases at J, with 9 bases between. This CDR3 is 12 amino acids long. The V gene's germline CDR1 is ENHRY and CDR2 SYGVKD. Both 60 Vbeta primers and 13 Jbeta primers went into the PCR. The repertoire was sequenced with immunoSEQ multiplex PCR; TCRdb's copy has only in-frame clones and lacks some. The profile shows some 150,000 clones, around 84% of them singletons. Concerning this clone itself: Its antigen is not known.

The clonotype originates from a woman in her thirties or forties in good health and CMV-seropositive. The chain recombines TRBV10-3 with TRBJ1-2, with unresolved D. The sequenced sample was PBMCs. CDR3 in amino acids: CAISGGNHGYTF. The CDR3, as DNA: TGTGCCATCAGTGGCGGTAATCATGGCTACACCTTC.